The 24 T cell receptor beta chains listed next were all sequenced from one sample in a study of T cell changes during pregnancy in multiple sclerosis (dated by TCRdb to between 2018 and 2020). The library came from the immunoSEQ multiplex PCR assay. TCRdb carries this immuneACCESS record with in-frame sequences only. Its versions omit some clonotypes, under half of them owing to an unresolved V gene in the studies checked, with the rest unexplained. The sample table shows about 99,000 clones, and 92% are seen once. The ten largest make up around 0.92% of the sample. The material was peripheral blood, obtained after pregnancy. These receptor sequences come from a female donor with multiple sclerosis, enrolled in a pregnancy study.

J is TRBJ1-2 and V is TRBV7-2; a possible D gene is TRBD1 (6 bases). The germline CDR1 and CDR2 sequences are SGHTA and FQGNSA. Trimming removed 3 bases from V and 5 bases from J, with 16 bases in between. The CDR3 has 15 residues. Here the CDR3 DNA reads TGTGCCAGCAGCTTGTTTGACAGGATAGGGTATGGCTACACCTTC. This translates into CASSLFDRIGYGYTF.

This sequence joins TRBV6-1 and TRBJ2-3; 11 bases line up with TRBD2. In germline, CDR1 is MNHNS, CDR2 SASEGT. J was trimmed by 7 bases and V by 3 bases; bases with no gene match: 6. The CDR3 is 15 residues long. CDR3 region: CASSDERTSGHTQYF. DNA of the CDR3: TGTGCCAGCAGTGATGAAAGGACTAGCGGGCATACGCAGTATTTT.

The V call is TRBV7-2, the J call TRBJ2-1, with TRBD2 matching 10 bases. Germline CDR1 reads SGHTA; CDR2 reads FQGNSA. The CDR3 runs to 14 residues. J gave up 9 bases and V 1 base, and 3 bases lay outside the gene matches. This chain's CDR3 is CASSLGLAGVEQFF. The CDR3 region has the DNA TGTGCCAGCAGCTTAGGGCTAGCGGGAGTTGAGCAGTTCTTC.

The V call is TRBV27, the J call TRBJ2-5; 12 bases map to TRBD2. Germline V gene data show CDR1 as MNHEY and CDR2 as SMNVEV (reference sequence). The CDR3 runs 15 residues. The trim removed 6 bases at V and 5 bases at J, leaving 7 bases unmatched. The CDR3 region is CASRTSGSFMETQYF. The CDR3 DNA sequence: TGTGCCAGCAGGACTAGCGGGAGTTTTATGGAGACCCAGTACTTC.

This chain uses TRBV9 with TRBJ1-1; the D gene is possibly TRBD1 (6 bases). CDR1 and CDR2 from the germline V gene are SGDLS and YYNGEE. V was shortened by 1 base and J by 3 bases, with 19 bases between the two germline ends. The CDR3 is 17 residues long. The CDR3 here is CASSVNPGGLRYTEAFF. In nucleotides, the CDR3 is TGTGCCAGCAGCGTAAACCCCGGGGGGCTGCGGTACACTGAAGCTTTCTTT.

Only a few counts were recorded for this clone. V usage is TRBV2 and J usage is TRBJ1-5, with TRBD1 as a possible D gene (5 bases). Germline V lookup: CDR1 SNHLY, CDR2 FYNNEI. The length of the CDR3 is 14 residues. V dropped 7 bases and J dropped 7 bases, with 17 bases sitting between them. The CDR3 loop reads CASMREAGMQPQHF. CDR3 bases: TGTGCCAGCATGCGGGAGGCAGGGATGCAGCCCCAGCATTTT.

V gene TRBV7-2 combines with J gene TRBJ2-7; a possible D gene is TRBD1 (6 bases). V lost 5 bases and J lost 2, with 22 bases in between. CDR3 size: 17 residues. Germline assignment: CDR1 SGHTA and CDR2 FQGNSA. CDR3 residues: CASSPIDEGDWAYEQYF. DNA for the CDR3: TGTGCCAGCAGCCCCATAGATGAGGGGGATTGGGCCTACGAGCAGTACTTC. The variable domain in full, completed from reference TRBV7-2 and TRBJ2-7, reads GAGVSQSPSNKVTEKGKDVELRCDPISGHTALYWYRQSLGQGLEFLIYFQGNSAPDKSGLPSDRFSAERTGGSVSTLTIQRTQQEDSAVYLCASSPIDEGDWAYEQYFGPGTRLTVT.

The rearrangement links TRBV7-2 to TRBJ1-5, with D possibly being TRBD1 (6 bases). The germline CDR1 and CDR2 sequences are SGHTA and FQGNSA. V was shortened by 2 bases and J by 6 bases, with 14 bases between the two germline ends. This CDR3 is built from 15 residues. CDR3: CASSLMAGEGQPQHF. The CDR3 DNA follows: TGTGCCAGCAGCTTAATGGCAGGGGAAGGTCAGCCCCAGCATTTT.

The chain uses TRBV5-1 and TRBJ1-3; D remains unclear. CDR3 length: 14 residues. Germline assignment: CDR1 SGHRS and CDR2 YFSETQ. V was cut by 0 bases and J by 4 bases, with 8 bases left in between. CDR3 nucleotide sequence: TGCGCCAGCAGCTTGGCCGGGAGAGGAAACACCATATATTTT. Translated, it gives CASSLAGRGNTIYF.

The chain combines TRBV7-9 with TRBJ2-5, with 9 positions matching TRBD1. Germline V gives CDR1 SEHNR, CDR2 FQNEAQ (reference sequence). The J segment lost 3 bases and the V segment lost 5 bases, leaving 4 bases of the junction unmatched. The CDR3 extends over 14 amino acids. This CDR3 reads CASSQTGGKETQYF. In DNA form, the CDR3 reads TGTGCCAGCAGCCAGACAGGGGGAAAAGAGACCCAGTACTTC.

This chain connects TRBV6-5 to TRBJ2-3, with D unclear. The V end lost 2 bases, the J end lost 2 bases, and 11 bases lay between the germline ends. The length of the CDR3 is 15 residues. The V gene's germline CDR1 is MNHEY and CDR2 SVGAGI. The CDR3 spells CASSYGNRYTDTQYF. The CDR3 bases are TGTGCCAGCAGTTACGGAAACAGATACACAGATACGCAGTATTTT.

The gene calls are TRBV9 and TRBJ2-5; 12 bases map to TRBD2. Germline CDR1 SGDLS, CDR2 YYNGEE. After removal of 0 bases from V and 5 bases from J, the junction contained 11 bases not matched to a gene. The CDR3 length is 18 residues. DNA of the CDR3: TGTGCCAGCAGCGTAGACCTAGCGGGGGGGACGACCGGGGAGACCCAGTACTTC. This encodes CASSVDLAGGTTGETQYF.

CDR3 in amino acids: CASTGSGYGYTF. CDR3 DNA sequence: TGTGCCAGCACTGGGTCGGGCTATGGCTACACCTTC. The V gene is TRBV2, the J gene TRBJ1-2; D gene ambiguous. V was cut by 7 bases and J by 4 bases, with 10 bases left in between. Germline loops: CDR1 SNHLY, CDR2 FYNNEI. The CDR3 covers 12 residues.

In this sample, this clone turned up once. This sequence joins TRBV30 and TRBJ1-2, with D possibly being TRBD1 (5 bases). V lost 2 bases, J lost 9 bases, and 13 bases lay in between. Germline assignment: CDR1 GTSNPN and CDR2 SVGIG (reference sequence). The CDR3 spans 12 residues. The CDR3, as DNA: TGTGCCTGGAGTAGACAGTTTACAAGCTACACCTTC. Protein sequence: CAWSRQFTSYTF.

The V gene is TRBV7-9, the J gene TRBJ2-7; 11 bases align to TRBD1. After removal of 3 bases from V and 0 bases from J, the junction contained 7 bases not matched to a gene. This CDR3 region has 17 residues. Germline CDR1 and CDR2: SEHNR and FQNEAQ (reference sequence). CDR3 residues: CASSFGTGGPYSYEQYF. The CDR3 DNA reads as TGTGCCAGCAGCTTCGGGACAGGGGGGCCCTACTCCTACGAGCAGTACTTC.

The chain joins TRBV27 to TRBJ2-2; 8 bases map to TRBD1. Germline CDR1 reads MNHEY; CDR2 reads SMNVEV (reference sequence). The V and J ends lost 4 bases and 4 bases, in that order; junction bases with no gene match: 5. This CDR3 is 15 amino acids long. This CDR3 is CASSWWQGATGELFF. CDR3 nucleotide sequence: TGTGCCAGCAGTTGGTGGCAGGGGGCCACCGGGGAGCTGTTTTTT.

This rearrangement joins TRBV23-1 to TRBJ2-1; 12 bases are shared with TRBD2. TRBV23-1 is noted as an ORF with a role that remains uncertain. V shed 6 bases, J shed 15 bases, and the junction held 15 bases outside the gene matches. This CDR3 has 15 amino acids. The CDR3 DNA sequence: TGCGCCAGCAGACCCTCGGGACTAGCGGGCGGCGTTCGGTTCTTC. Its protein product is CASRPSGLAGGVRFF.

The chain has TRBV27 and TRBJ1-3, with 8 positions matching TRBD1. The CDR3 runs to 14 residues. From germline, CDR1 is MNHEY and CDR2 SMNVEV (reference sequence). Losses at the gene ends were 6 bases for V and 4 bases for J; bases not matched to a gene: 5. This chain's CDR3 is CASSRTGMGNTIYF. In nucleotides, the CDR3 is TGTGCCAGCAGCCGGACAGGGATGGGAAACACCATATATTTT.

The chain combines TRBV19 with TRBJ1-1; D is ambiguous. The germline CDR1 and CDR2 sequences are LNHDA and SQIVND (reference sequence). Trimming pared 7 bases from V and 7 bases from J, leaving 13 bases between. The CDR3 has 12 amino acids. The CDR3 sequence is CASTTAGFEAFF. The CDR3 bases are TGTGCCAGTACTACGGCGGGGTTTGAAGCTTTCTTT.

The chain is built from TRBV7-8 and TRBJ2-5, with 11 bases that match TRBD1. Trimming cost V 4 bases and J 5 bases; bases outside gene matches: 6. In germline, CDR1 is SGHVS, CDR2 FQNEAQ. The CDR3 is made up of 15 amino acids. CDR3 sequence (DNA): TGTGCCAGCAGCTCAGGACAGGGGGCGCGGGAGACCCAGTACTTC. Translating gives CASSSGQGARETQYF.

The chain recombines TRBV21-1 with TRBJ1-2; the table's D call, TRBD1, has no DNA check behind it. TRBV21-1 corresponds to a pseudogene. The length of the CDR3 is 20 residues. The CDR3 DNA sequence: TGTGCCAGCAGCAAGGCAACAAAAAAAAGGGGGACAGGGAGAAATTATGGCTACACCTTC. Translation gives CASSKATKKRGTGRNYGYTF.

J is TRBJ2-7 and V is TRBV7-9; TRBD1 aligns across 9 bases. Germline-derived CDR1 and CDR2 are SEHNR and FQNEAQ (reference sequence). V shed 5 bases and J 4 bases; nucleotides not matched to a gene: 9. The CDR3 has 15 amino acids. CDR3 DNA sequence: TGTGCCAGCAGCCGGTGGGGACAGGGAAGGTACGAGCAGTACTTC. This encodes CASSRWGQGRYEQYF.

The chain couples TRBV7-7 to TRBJ1-2; maybe TRBD1 (6 bases). This CDR3 contains 14 residues. The V gene lost 3 bases and the J gene lost 7 bases, with 15 bases spanning the gap. From germline, CDR1 is SSHAT and CDR2 FNYEAQ (reference sequence). In DNA form, the CDR3 reads TGTGCCAGCAGCTTGCCAGTTCGGGACATTGGCTACACCTTC. It translates to CASSLPVRDIGYTF. Full variable domain (remainder filled in from reference TRBV7-7 and TRBJ1-2): GAGVSQSPRYKVTKRGQDVTLRCDPISSHATLYWYQQALGQGPEFLTYFNYEAQPDKSGLPSDRFSAERPEGSISTLTIQRTEQRDSAMYRCASSLPVRDIGYTFGSGTRLTVV.

The chain has TRBV28 and TRBJ1-4; perhaps TRBD1 as D (5 bases). There are 14 residues in the CDR3. Between the trimmed V and J ends, which lost 5 bases and 4 bases, there was a span of 11 bases. Germline assignment: CDR1 MDHEN and CDR2 SYDVKM. The CDR3 DNA is TGTGCCAGCAGTCCGCCGGGGGATAATGAAAAACTGTTTTTT. It encodes CASSPPGDNEKLFF. Drawing the rest from reference TRBV28 and TRBJ1-4, the complete variable domain is DVKVTQSSRYLVKRTGEKVFLECVQDMDHENMFWYRQDPGLGLRLIYFSYDVKMKEKGDIPEGYSVSREKKERFSLILESASTNQTSMYLCASSPPGDNEKLFFGSGTQLSVL.